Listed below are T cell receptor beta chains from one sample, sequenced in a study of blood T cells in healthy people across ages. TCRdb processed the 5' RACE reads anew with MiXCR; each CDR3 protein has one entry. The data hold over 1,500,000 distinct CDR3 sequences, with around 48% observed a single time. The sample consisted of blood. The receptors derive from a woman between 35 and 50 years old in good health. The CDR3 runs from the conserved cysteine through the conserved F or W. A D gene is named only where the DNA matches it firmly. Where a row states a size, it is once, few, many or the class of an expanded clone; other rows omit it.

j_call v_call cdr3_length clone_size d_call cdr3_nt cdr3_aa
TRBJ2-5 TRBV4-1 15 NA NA TGCGCCAGCAGCCAGGAGGGACTCGGTAGGGAGACCCAGTACTTC CASSQEGLGRETQYF
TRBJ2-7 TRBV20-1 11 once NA TGCAGTGCTAGACAGAGTTACGAGCAGTACTTC CSARQSYEQYF
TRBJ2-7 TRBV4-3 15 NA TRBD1 TGCGCCAGCAGCCAAGAAGGGACAGGGGGGTACGAGCAGTACTTC CASSQEGTGGYEQYF
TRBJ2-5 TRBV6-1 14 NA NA TGTGCCAGCAGCCCAAGCGGACTTTCCGAGACCCAGTACTTC CASSPSGLSETQYF
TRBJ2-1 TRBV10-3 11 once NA TGTGCCATCAGTGGCGGAACTGAGCAGTTCTTC CAISGGTEQFF
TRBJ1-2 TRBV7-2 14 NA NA TGTGCCAGCAGCTTAGCCTCATTGGGGTATGGCTACACCTTC CASSLASLGYGYTF
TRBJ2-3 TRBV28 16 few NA TGTGCCAGCAGTTTGTCGGGGTACCCTAGCACAGATACGCAGTATTTT CASSLSGYPSTDTQYF
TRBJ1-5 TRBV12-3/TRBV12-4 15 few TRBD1 TGTGCCAGCAGGCCGGGACAGGGGAGCAATCAGCCCCAGCATTTT CASRPGQGSNQPQHF
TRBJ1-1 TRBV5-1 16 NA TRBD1 TGCGCCAGCAGCTCCCTATCGACAGGGGGTAACACTGAAGCTTTCTTT CASSSLSTGGNTEAFF
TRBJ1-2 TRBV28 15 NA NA TGTGCCAGCTCCCGACCGAGGGGGGGAAGCTATGGCTACACCTTC CASSRPRGGSYGYTF
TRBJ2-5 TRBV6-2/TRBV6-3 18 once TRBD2 TGTGCCAGCAGTTACTCGACTAGCGGGGGGCTCCCCCAAGAGACCCAGTACTTC CASSYSTSGGLPQETQYF
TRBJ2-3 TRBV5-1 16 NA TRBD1 TGCGCCAGCAGCTTGGTGGGGACAGGGGTACTTGATACGCAGTATTTT CASSLVGTGVLDTQYF
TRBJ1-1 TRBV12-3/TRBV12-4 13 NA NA TGTGCCAGCAGAACAGCCAGGGGAACTGAAGCTTTCTTT CASRTARGTEAFF
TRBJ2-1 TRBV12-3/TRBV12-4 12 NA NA TGTGCCAGCAGTTTAGCGTCGGGTGGGCAGTTCTTC CASSLASGGQFF
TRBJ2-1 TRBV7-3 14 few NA TGTGCCAGCGGCCTCGGCGGGGCCAGAAATGAGCAGTTCTTC CASGLGGARNEQFF
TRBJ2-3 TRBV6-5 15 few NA TGTGCCAGCAGTTACTCGAGCGCGAGTGTTGATACGCAGTATTTT CASSYSSASVDTQYF
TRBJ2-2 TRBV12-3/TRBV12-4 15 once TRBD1 TGTGCCAGCGTGAGGACAGGGGGCTTCACCGGGGAGCTGTTTTTT CASVRTGGFTGELFF
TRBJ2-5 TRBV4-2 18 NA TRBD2 TGTGCCAGCAGCCAACCCCTAGCGGGGGGGATATATCAAGAGACCCAGTACTTC CASSQPLAGGIYQETQYF
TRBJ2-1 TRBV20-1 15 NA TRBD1 TGCAGTGCTAGAGATAGGGACAGGGTATACAATGAGCAGTTCTTC CSARDRDRVYNEQFF
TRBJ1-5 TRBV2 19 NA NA TGTGCCAGCAGTGAAGAGTTGAGGGGTTGGCGTGGTGGGAACCAGCCCCAGCATTTT CASSEELRGWRGGNQPQHF
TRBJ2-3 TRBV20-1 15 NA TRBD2 TGCAGTGCTCCCCTGCTAGCGGGGGGTCCAGATACGCAGTATTTT CSAPLLAGGPDTQYF
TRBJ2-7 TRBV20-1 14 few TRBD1 TGCAGTGCTAGGCGGACAGGGCTTCCGAACGAGCAGTACTTC CSARRTGLPNEQYF
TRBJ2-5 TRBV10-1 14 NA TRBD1 TGCGCCAGCAGTGAAGTGAGGGGGCGAGAGACCCAGTACTTC CASSEVRGRETQYF
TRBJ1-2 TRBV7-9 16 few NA TGTGCCAGCAGACCAAGTGGGGGCCAGGGGCGGAATGGCTACACCTTC CASRPSGGQGRNGYTF
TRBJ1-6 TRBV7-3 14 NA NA TGTGCCAGCAGCTTAAATCCCCCCGGGACACCCCTCCACTTT CASSLNPPGTPLHF
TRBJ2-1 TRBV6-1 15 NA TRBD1 TGTGCCAGCAGTGACCTGGACAGGGGGCACAATGAGCAGTTCTTC CASSDLDRGHNEQFF
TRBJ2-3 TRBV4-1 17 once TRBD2 TGCGCCAGCAGCCAAGACAAGCGGGGGGGGGAGAGAGATACGCAGTATTTT CASSQDKRGGERDTQYF
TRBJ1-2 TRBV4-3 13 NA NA TGCGCCAGCAGAAAAGGGACGGACTATGGCTACACCTTC CASRKGTDYGYTF
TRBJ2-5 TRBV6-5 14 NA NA TGTGCCAGCAGTTACTCGTGGCAGGGGGAGACCCAGTACTTC CASSYSWQGETQYF
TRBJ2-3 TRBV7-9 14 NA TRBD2 TGTGCCGGCAGCCTCGGACTAGCTATAGATACGCAGTATTTT CAGSLGLAIDTQYF
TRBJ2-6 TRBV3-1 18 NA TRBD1 TGTGCCAGCAGCTCATCCGGGACAGGAATCTCTGGGGCCAACGTCCTGACTTTC CASSSSGTGISGANVLTF
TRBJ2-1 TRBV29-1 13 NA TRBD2 TGCAGCGCCTGGGGGGGGTGGTACAATGAGCAGTTCTTC CSAWGGWYNEQFF
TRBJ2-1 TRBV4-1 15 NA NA TGCGCCAGCAGCCAAGGGCTAGCTAGAGGGAATGAGCAGTTCTTC CASSQGLARGNEQFF
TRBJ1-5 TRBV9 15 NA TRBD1 TGTGCCAGCAGCGTAGATGAGGGGGCAGGACAGCCCCAGCATTTT CASSVDEGAGQPQHF
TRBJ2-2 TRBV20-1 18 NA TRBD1 TGCAGTGGTACCCCTCCCCCGGGACAGGGAGGGAACACCGGGGAGCTGTTTTTT CSGTPPPGQGGNTGELFF
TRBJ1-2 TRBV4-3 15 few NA TGCGCCAGCAGCCAAGAGGAACGGAGCATCTATGGCTACACCTTC CASSQEERSIYGYTF
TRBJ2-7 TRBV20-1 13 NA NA TGCAGTGCTAGACGGCAGGCCAGGTACGAGCAGTACTTC CSARRQARYEQYF
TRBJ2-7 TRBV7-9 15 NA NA TGCGCCAGCAGTTCTGACAGGTTGTCCTCTGGCGAGCAGTACTTC CASSSDRLSSGEQYF
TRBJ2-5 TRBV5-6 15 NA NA TGTGCCAAACCTTATTCGTCGGAATTCCAAGAGACCCAGTACTTC CAKPYSSEFQETQYF
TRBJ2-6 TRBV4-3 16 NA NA TGCGCCAGCAGCCACGCAACGGGGTACGGGGCCAACGTCCTGACTTTC CASSHATGYGANVLTF
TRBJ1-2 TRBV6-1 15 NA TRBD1 TGTGCCAGCAGTCGTTCGGGACAGGGGAACTATGGCTACACCTTC CASSRSGQGNYGYTF
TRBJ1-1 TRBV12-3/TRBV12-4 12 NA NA TGTGCCAGCACCCCGGACAACACTGAAGCTTTCTTT CASTPDNTEAFF
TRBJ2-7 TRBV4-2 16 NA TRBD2 TGTGCCAGCAGCCGATCTAGCGGGACAAGGGTAGGCGAGCAGTACTTC CASSRSSGTRVGEQYF
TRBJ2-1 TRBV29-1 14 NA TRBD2 TGCAGCGGGGGACTAGCGGGGAGCTACAATGAGCAGTTCTTC CSGGLAGSYNEQFF
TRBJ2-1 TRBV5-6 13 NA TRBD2 TGTGCCAGCAGCTACGCCCGGGGAGGGCGGAGGTTCTTC CASSYARGGRRFF
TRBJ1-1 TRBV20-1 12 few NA TGCAGAGCCACGGTTATGAACACTGAAGCTTTCTTT CRATVMNTEAFF
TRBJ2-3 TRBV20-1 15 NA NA TGCAGTGCTAGTGATAAGCGGAAGGGCACAGATACGCAGTATTTT CSASDKRKGTDTQYF
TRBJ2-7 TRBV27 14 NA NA TGTGCCAGCAGTGAAACAGGGTATTGGGGCGAGCAGTACTTC CASSETGYWGEQYF
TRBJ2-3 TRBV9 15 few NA TGTGCCAGCAGCGTAGGAACCCTGGGGACAGATACGCAGTATTTT CASSVGTLGTDTQYF
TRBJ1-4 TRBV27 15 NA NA TGTGCCAGCAGTTCCCCCGGGCGTGGGAATGAAAAACTGTTTTTT CASSSPGRGNEKLFF
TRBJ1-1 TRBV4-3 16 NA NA TGCGCCAGCAGCCAAGGACGACAGACTTTGAACACTGAAGCTTTCTTT CASSQGRQTLNTEAFF
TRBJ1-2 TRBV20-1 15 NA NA TGCAGTGCTAGAGATGGTCCAGGGTGGTCCTATGGCTACACCTTC CSARDGPGWSYGYTF
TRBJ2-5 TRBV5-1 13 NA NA TGCGCCAGCCTCCCCGCGGCCGGCGAGACCCAGTACTTC CASLPAAGETQYF
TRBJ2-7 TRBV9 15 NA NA TGTGCCAGCAGCGTGGGGGCGGGACAGTCCTACGAGCAGTACTTC CASSVGAGQSYEQYF